This entry describes one TCR beta chain. Its recognized antigen is unknown. No qualities accompany the bases; no much larger clone lies one base away. TCRbeta CDR3 regions were amplified from genomic DNA by means of the immunoSEQ Assay, a bias-controlled multiplex PCR. In the authors' own workflow: Nucleated cell counts per sample were estimated from amplification of reference gene primers within the assay. To quantify the absolute abundance of each unique TCRbeta CDR3 rearrangement, sequence reads were collapsed and filtered. For each sample, productive Simpson clonality was calculated by taking the square root of Simpson's diversity index across productive rearrangements. The source is immuneACCESS, and TCRdb retained only in-frame sequences with V and J called. Part of the clones is not carried over; for the studies checked, unresolved V genes explain less than half of this, and the remainder is unexplained. V, J and clone size reflect that table, while D and trimming were determined from the DNA. This sample lists over 200,000 clones; 65% to 85% were detected once. The ten largest clones represent roughly 7.9% of the sample.

This sample stems from a study of blood T cell repertoires in COVID-19 (dated by TCRdb to the early 2020s). Study-wide context: The collaborator samples originated in the United States, Italy and Spain and spanned the acute and convalescent phases of COVID-19. The prospective study material was composed of cDNA or gDNA derived from T cells, B-cell-depleted T cells, or PBMCs. Deeply sampled blood TCRbeta repertoires from subjects exposed to, actively infected with, or recovered from COVID-19 were included in the dataset. The repertoires were released in a freely available public database meant as a resource for research on the immune response to SARS-CoV-2. Samples were obtained from the ongoing ImmuneRACE study (first 160 participants) and from approximately 1,200 subjects provided by 6 global collaborators. The sample metadata nearly always contained a de-identified subject ID, COVID-19 status, age in years and sex. HLA class I and class II types, where available, came from metadata supplied by the sample provider rather than from assay-based typing. Results the study describes overall, beyond this receptor: The quantity of clinical and demographic metadata differed by source and by participant and was supplied without curation.

Each collaborating institution followed its own protocols to collect whole blood in K2EDTA tubes. For TCRbeta analysis, collaborators shipped samples as frozen whole blood, isolated PBMCs, or DNA extracted from either of those sample types. Deletion took 7 bases off V and 6 bases off J, with a span of 18 bases between the germline ends. Measured from the cysteine to the phenylalanine, the CDR3 is 14 residues long. Only the CDR3 DNA is retained, 42 bases long and in frame from the first base. As encoded in the germline V gene (reference sequence), CDR1 is LNHDA while CDR2 is SQIVND. Recombination joined TRBV19 with TRBJ1-2; too little of a D gene remains to name it. The sequence was collected from an elderly woman with acute or convalescent COVID-19. The sequencing input was peripheral blood. Read as DNA, the sequence is TGTGCCAGTACCGTGGGGAGGAATTCACATGGCTACACCTTC. The encoded protein is CASTVGRNSHGYTF.